This entry describes one TCR beta chain. Its target is not known. This record comes from a study of T cells expressing NK-cell markers. Study at large: Each TCR beta repertoire originated in sorted T cells that were CD3+CD56+NKG2C+, CD3+CD56+NKG2C- or CD3+CD56-NKG2C+. Seven HCMV-seropositive donors and one seronegative donor made up the eight sequenced donors. Study-wide results and caveats: For five or six donors, the dominant NKG2C+ clonotypes made up about 1.0-8% of their CD8+ T cells.

UMIs were included in TCR beta cDNA generated by 5'RACE template switching. TCRdb re-called the 5' RACE reads; one entry per CDR3 protein, DNA not given. The sample shows roughly 180,000 distinct CDR3 sequences, and around 20% sits with its ten largest clones. The CDR3 consists of 16 residues. The chain links TRBV12-3 or TRBV12-4 to TRBJ2-2; TCRdb indicates TRBD2, and absent DNA this call remains unverified. The TCR was taken from a woman between 18 and 75 years old in good health. The source material was blood T cells: a sorted CD56 or NKG2C T cell subset, CD4+ or CD8+ T cells, or bulk PBMC T cells (not recorded which). CDR3 region: CASSFYPGPSVGELFF.